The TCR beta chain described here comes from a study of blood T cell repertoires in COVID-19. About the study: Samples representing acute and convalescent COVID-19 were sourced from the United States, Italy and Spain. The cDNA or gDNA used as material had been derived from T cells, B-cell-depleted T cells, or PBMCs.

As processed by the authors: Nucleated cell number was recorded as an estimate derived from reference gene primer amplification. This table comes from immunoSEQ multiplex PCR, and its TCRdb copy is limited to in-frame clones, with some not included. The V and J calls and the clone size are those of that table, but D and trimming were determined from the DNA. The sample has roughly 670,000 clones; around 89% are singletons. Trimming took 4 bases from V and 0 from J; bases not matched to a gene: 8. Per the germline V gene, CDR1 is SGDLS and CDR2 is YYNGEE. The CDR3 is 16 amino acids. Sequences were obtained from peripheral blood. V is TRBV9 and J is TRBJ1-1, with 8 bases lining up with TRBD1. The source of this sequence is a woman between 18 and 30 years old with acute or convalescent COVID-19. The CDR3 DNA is TGTGCCAGCAGCCCAGGACAGGGAGGAATGAACACTGAAGCTTTCTTT. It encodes CASSPGQGGMNTEAFF.